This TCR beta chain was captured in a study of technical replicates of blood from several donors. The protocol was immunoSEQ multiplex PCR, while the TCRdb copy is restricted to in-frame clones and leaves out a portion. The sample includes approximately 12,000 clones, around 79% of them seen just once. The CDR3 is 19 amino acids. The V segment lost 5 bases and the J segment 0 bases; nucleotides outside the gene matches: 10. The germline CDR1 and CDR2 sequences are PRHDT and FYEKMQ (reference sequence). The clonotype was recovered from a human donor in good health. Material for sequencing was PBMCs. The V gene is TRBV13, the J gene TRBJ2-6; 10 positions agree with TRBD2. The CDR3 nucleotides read TGTGCCAGCAGCAACTGGACTAGCGGTGTCCCCTCTGGGGCCAACGTCCTGACTTTC. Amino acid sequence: CASSNWTSGVPSGANVLTF.